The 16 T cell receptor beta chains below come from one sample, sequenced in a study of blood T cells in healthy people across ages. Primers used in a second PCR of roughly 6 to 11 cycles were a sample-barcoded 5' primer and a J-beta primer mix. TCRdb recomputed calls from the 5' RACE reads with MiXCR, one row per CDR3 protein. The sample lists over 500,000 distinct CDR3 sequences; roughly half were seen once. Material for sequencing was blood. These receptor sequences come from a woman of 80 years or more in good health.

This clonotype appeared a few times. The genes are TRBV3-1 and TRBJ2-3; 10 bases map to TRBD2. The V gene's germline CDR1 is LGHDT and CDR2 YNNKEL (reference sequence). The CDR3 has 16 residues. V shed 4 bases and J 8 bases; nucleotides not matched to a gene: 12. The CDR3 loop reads CASSLQSGGAFGTQYF. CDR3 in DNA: TGTGCCAGCAGCCTGCAAAGCGGGGGGGCCTTTGGTACGCAGTATTTT.

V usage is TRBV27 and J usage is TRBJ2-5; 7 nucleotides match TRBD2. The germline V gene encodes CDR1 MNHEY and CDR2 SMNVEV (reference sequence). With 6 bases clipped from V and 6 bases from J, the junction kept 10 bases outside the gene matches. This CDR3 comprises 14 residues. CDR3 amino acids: CASSSSGGLQTQYF. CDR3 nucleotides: TGTGCCAGCAGCTCTAGCGGCGGTCTACAGACCCAGTACTTC.

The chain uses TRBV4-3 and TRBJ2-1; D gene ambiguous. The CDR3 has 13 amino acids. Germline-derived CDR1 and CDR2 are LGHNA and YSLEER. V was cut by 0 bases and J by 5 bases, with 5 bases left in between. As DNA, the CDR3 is TGCGCCAGCAGCCAAGAAAATCACAATGAGCAGTTCTTC. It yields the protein CASSQENHNEQFF.

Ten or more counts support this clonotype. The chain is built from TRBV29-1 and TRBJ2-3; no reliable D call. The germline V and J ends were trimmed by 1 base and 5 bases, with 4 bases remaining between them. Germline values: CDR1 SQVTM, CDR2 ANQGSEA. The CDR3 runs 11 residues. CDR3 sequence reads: CSVEGEDTQYF. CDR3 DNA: TGCAGCGTTGAAGGGGAAGATACGCAGTATTTT.

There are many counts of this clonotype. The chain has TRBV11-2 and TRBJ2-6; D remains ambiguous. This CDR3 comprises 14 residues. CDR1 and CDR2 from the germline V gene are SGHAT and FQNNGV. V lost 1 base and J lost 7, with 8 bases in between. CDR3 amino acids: CASSLVARANVLTF. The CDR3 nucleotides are TGTGCCAGCAGCTTAGTAGCCCGAGCCAACGTCCTGACTTTC.

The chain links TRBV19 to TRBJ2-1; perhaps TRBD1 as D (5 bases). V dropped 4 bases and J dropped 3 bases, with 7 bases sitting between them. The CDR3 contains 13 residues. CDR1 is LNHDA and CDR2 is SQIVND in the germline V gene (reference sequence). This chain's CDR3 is CASSTGNYNEQFF. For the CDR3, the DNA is TGTGCCAGTAGTACAGGGAACTACAATGAGCAGTTCTTC.

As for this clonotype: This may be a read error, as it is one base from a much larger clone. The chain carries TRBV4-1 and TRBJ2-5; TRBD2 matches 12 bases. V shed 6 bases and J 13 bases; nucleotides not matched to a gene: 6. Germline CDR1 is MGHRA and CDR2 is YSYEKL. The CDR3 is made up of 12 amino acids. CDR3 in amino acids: CASSRLAGERYF. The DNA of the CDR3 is TGCGCCAGCAGTCGACTAGCGGGAGAGCGGTACTTC.

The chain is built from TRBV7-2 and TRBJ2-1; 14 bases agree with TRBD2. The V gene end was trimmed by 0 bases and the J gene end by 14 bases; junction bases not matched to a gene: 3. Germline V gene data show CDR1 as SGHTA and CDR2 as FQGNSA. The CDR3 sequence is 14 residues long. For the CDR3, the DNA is TGTGCCAGCAGCTTAGCGGGACTAGCGGGAGTAAAGTTCTTC. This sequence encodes CASSLAGLAGVKFF.

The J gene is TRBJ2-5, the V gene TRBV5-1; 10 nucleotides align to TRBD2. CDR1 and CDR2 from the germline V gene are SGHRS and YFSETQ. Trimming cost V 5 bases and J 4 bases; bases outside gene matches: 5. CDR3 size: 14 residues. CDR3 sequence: CASRNRTSGETQYF. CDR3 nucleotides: TGCGCCAGCAGAAACCGGACTAGCGGAGAGACCCAGTACTTC.

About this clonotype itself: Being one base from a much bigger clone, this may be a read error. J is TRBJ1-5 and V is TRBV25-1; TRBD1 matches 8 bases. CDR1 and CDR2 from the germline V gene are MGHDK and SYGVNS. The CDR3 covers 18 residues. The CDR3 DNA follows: TGTGCCAGCGGTGAATTTGGGACAGGCCCATATAGCAATCAGCCCCAGCATTTT. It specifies CASGEFGTGPYSNQPQHF.

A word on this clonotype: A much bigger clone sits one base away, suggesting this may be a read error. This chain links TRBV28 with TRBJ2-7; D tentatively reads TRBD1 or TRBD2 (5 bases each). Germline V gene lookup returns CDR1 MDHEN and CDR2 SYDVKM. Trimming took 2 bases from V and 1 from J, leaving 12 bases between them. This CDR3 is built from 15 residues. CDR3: CASSLPRGGSYEQYF. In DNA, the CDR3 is TGTGCCAGCAGTTTACCCCGGGGCGGATCCTACGAGCAGTACTTC.

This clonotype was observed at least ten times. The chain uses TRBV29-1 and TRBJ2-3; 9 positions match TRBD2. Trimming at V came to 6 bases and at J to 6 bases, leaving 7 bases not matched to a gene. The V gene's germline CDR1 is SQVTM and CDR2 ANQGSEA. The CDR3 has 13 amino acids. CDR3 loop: CSVTSGWGDTQYF. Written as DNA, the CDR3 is TGCAGCGTGACTAGCGGATGGGGGGATACGCAGTATTTT.

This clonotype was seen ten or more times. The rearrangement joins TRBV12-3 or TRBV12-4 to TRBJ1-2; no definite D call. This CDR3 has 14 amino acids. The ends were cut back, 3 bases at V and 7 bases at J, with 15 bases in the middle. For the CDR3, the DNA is TGTGCCAGCAGTTTTGGGCCGATTTGGGGTGGCTACACCTTC. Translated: CASSFGPIWGGYTF.

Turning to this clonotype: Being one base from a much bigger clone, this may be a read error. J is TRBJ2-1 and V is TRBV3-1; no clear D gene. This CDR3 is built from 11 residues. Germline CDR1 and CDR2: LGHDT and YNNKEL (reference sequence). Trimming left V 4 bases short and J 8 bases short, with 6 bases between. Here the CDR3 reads CASSRTYEQFF. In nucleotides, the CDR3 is TGTGCCAGCAGCCGCACGTATGAGCAGTTCTTC.

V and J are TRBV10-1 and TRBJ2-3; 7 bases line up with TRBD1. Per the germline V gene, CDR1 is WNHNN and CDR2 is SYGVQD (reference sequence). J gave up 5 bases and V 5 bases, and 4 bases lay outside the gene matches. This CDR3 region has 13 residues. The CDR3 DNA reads TGCGCCAGCAGTCGGGACAGCTTAGATACGCAGTATTTT. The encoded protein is CASSRDSLDTQYF.

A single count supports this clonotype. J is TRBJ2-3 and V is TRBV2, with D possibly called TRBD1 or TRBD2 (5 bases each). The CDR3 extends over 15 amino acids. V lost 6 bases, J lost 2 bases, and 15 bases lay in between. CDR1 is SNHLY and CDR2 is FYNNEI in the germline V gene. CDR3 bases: TGTGCCAGCAGCCCTGGGGACGGATACACAGATACGCAGTATTTT. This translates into CASSPGDGYTDTQYF.